The entry below gives a single T cell receptor beta chain sequence along with its context. The CDR3 has 16 residues. The ends were cut back, 4 bases at V and 4 bases at J, with 16 bases in the middle. Germline V gene data show CDR1 as SGHNT and CDR2 as YENEEA. The data are from a study of blood T cell repertoires in COVID-19. Libraries were prepared by immunoSEQ multiplex PCR; TCRdb keeps only in-frame clonotypes and omits some of them. This table has 150,000 to 200,000 clones, more than 85% appearing once. The sequencing input was peripheral blood. This TCR was sampled from a woman of 80 years or more in a cohort sampled during active or convalescent COVID-19. V is TRBV11-3 and J is TRBJ1-4, with D maybe TRBD1 (6 bases). The CDR3 protein is CASSSFAQGHNEKLFF. The CDR3 DNA is TGTGCCAGCAGCTCTTTCGCACAGGGACATAATGAAAAACTGTTTTTT.